This is a list of T cell receptor beta chains from one sample in a study of blood T cell repertoires in COVID-19. TCRdb's copy holds only in-frame clones and misses some; the assay was immunoSEQ multiplex PCR. The sample lists 200,000 to 250,000 clones, 84% occurring once. Input material: peripheral blood. These receptors all come from a man aged 45-65 years with acute or convalescent COVID-19. Both conserved end residues are part of each CDR3. Fields, in order: V gene, J gene, clone size, D gene, CDR3 DNA, CDR3 protein. D genes are given only for firm matches. Size tells how often a clone was seen (once, few, many) or the class of an expanded clone, and some rows leave it out.

v_gene: TRBV3-1/TRBV3-2; j_gene: TRBJ2-3; abundance: -; d_gene: -; CDR3nt: TGTGCCAGCAGCCAAGGACTAGAGTTAGATACGCAGTATTTT; CDR3aa: CASSQGLELDTQYF
v_gene: TRBV7-9; j_gene: TRBJ1-1; abundance: -; d_gene: -; CDR3nt: TGTGCCAGCAGCTTGGAGGCGGGGTACACTGAAGCTTTCTTT; CDR3aa: CASSLEAGYTEAFF
v_gene: TRBV5-6; j_gene: TRBJ2-2; abundance: -; d_gene: TRBD2; CDR3nt: TGTGCCAGCAGACTCGGACTAGCGGCGAACACCGGGGAGCTGTTTTTT; CDR3aa: CASRLGLAANTGELFF
v_gene: TRBV5-6; j_gene: TRBJ1-4; abundance: few; d_gene: -; CDR3nt: TGTGCCAGCAGCTGGGAAGGGGGTCGGGAAAAACTGTTTTTT; CDR3aa: CASSWEGGREKLFF
v_gene: TRBV29-1; j_gene: TRBJ1-5; abundance: -; d_gene: TRBD1; CDR3nt: TGCAGCGTGACAGGGGGCCATGGACAGCCCCAGCATTTT; CDR3aa: CSVTGGHGQPQHF
v_gene: TRBV2; j_gene: TRBJ1-6; abundance: -; d_gene: TRBD1; CDR3nt: TGTGCCAGCAGGGGAGAAACAGGGGGAAATAATTCACCCCTCCACTTT; CDR3aa: CASRGETGGNNSPLHF
v_gene: TRBV28; j_gene: TRBJ2-7; abundance: -; d_gene: TRBD1; CDR3nt: TGTGCCAGCTCCACATTGGGACAGGGATCCTACGAGCAGTACTTC; CDR3aa: CASSTLGQGSYEQYF
v_gene: TRBV15; j_gene: TRBJ2-7; abundance: -; d_gene: TRBD1; CDR3nt: TGTGCCACCGGGACAGGTTTAAGAGAGCAGTACTTC; CDR3aa: CATGTGLREQYF
v_gene: TRBV11-3; j_gene: TRBJ2-1; abundance: -; d_gene: TRBD2; CDR3nt: TGTGCCAGCAGCTTTCCGGGACTAGAATCCTACAATGAGCAGTTCTTC; CDR3aa: CASSFPGLESYNEQFF
v_gene: TRBV19; j_gene: TRBJ1-1; abundance: once; d_gene: TRBD1; CDR3nt: TGTGCCAGTAGTAAACTGACAGGGAGCAACACTGAAGCTTTCTTT; CDR3aa: CASSKLTGSNTEAFF
v_gene: TRBV11-1; j_gene: TRBJ2-4; abundance: -; d_gene: -; CDR3nt: TGTGCCAGCAGCTTTACAACAGGGACCACACAAAACATTCAGTACTTC; CDR3aa: CASSFTTGTTQNIQYF
v_gene: TRBV12-3/TRBV12-4; j_gene: TRBJ2-7; abundance: -; d_gene: TRBD1; CDR3nt: TGTGCCAGCAGCGTAAACAGGGGTGAGCAGTACTTC; CDR3aa: CASSVNRGEQYF
v_gene: TRBV13; j_gene: TRBJ2-7; abundance: -; d_gene: TRBD2; CDR3nt: TGTGCCAGCAGCCCGGGAGGTAGGAACTACGAGCAGTACTTC; CDR3aa: CASSPGGRNYEQYF
v_gene: TRBV18; j_gene: TRBJ2-7; abundance: once; d_gene: -; CDR3nt: TGTGCCAGCTCATCCCTCGGGGACGAGCAGTACTTC; CDR3aa: CASSSLGDEQYF
v_gene: TRBV6-5; j_gene: TRBJ2-4; abundance: few; d_gene: TRBD1; CDR3nt: TGTGCCAGCAGCCCCGGACAGGACCTTTCCCTGGGATGGTTC; CDR3aa: CASSPGQDLSLGWF
v_gene: TRBV27; j_gene: TRBJ1-1; abundance: -; d_gene: -; CDR3nt: TGTGCCAGCAGTTTTCAGAGGGTCACTGAAGCTTTCTTT; CDR3aa: CASSFQRVTEAFF
v_gene: TRBV20-1; j_gene: TRBJ1-3; abundance: -; d_gene: -; CDR3nt: TGCAGTGCTAGTCCACCAGGGTCTTACGGAAACACCATATATTTT; CDR3aa: CSASPPGSYGNTIYF
v_gene: TRBV5-1; j_gene: TRBJ2-7; abundance: -; d_gene: -; CDR3nt: TGCGCCAGCAGCCAAAACTTGTACAGGGACGAGCAGTACTTC; CDR3aa: CASSQNLYRDEQYF
v_gene: TRBV14; j_gene: TRBJ1-6; abundance: -; d_gene: -; CDR3nt: TGTGCCAGCAGCCAACTCTGGAGCTCCTATAATTCACCCCTCCACTTT; CDR3aa: CASSQLWSSYNSPLHF
v_gene: TRBV5-8; j_gene: TRBJ2-1; abundance: once; d_gene: TRBD2; CDR3nt: TGTGCCAGCAGCTTGGGGCTAGCGGGAGCCGACGGGAATGAGCAGTTCTTC; CDR3aa: CASSLGLAGADGNEQFF
v_gene: TRBV5-6; j_gene: TRBJ1-1; abundance: -; d_gene: TRBD1; CDR3nt: TGTGCCAGCAGCCCCTTGGACAGGGAGGGGAAGGAAGCTTTCTTT; CDR3aa: CASSPLDREGKEAFF
v_gene: TRBV9; j_gene: TRBJ2-1; abundance: -; d_gene: TRBD2; CDR3nt: TGTGCCAGCAGCGTAGTTAGCGGGGATTACAATGAGCAGTTCTTC; CDR3aa: CASSVVSGDYNEQFF
v_gene: TRBV5-8; j_gene: TRBJ1-5; abundance: once; d_gene: TRBD1; CDR3nt: TGTGCCAGCAGCTTTTTCGCGACAGGGACTAATCAGCCCCAGCATTTT; CDR3aa: CASSFFATGTNQPQHF
v_gene: TRBV7-6; j_gene: TRBJ2-5; abundance: -; d_gene: -; CDR3nt: TGTGCCAGCAGCTCTAGCCTCACACAAGAGACCCAGTACTTC; CDR3aa: CASSSSLTQETQYF
v_gene: TRBV19; j_gene: TRBJ2-7; abundance: once; d_gene: -; CDR3nt: TGTGCCAGTACAGGGCTAGGCAACTACGAGCAGTACTTC; CDR3aa: CASTGLGNYEQYF
v_gene: TRBV28; j_gene: TRBJ1-5; abundance: -; d_gene: TRBD1; CDR3nt: TGTGCCAGCAGCCTGGGGGGACAGAGCAATCAGCCCCAGCATTTT; CDR3aa: CASSLGGQSNQPQHF
v_gene: TRBV6-5; j_gene: TRBJ2-1; abundance: -; d_gene: -; CDR3nt: TGTGCCAGCAGTTACCCAGGACTAATTGAGCAGTTCTTC; CDR3aa: CASSYPGLIEQFF